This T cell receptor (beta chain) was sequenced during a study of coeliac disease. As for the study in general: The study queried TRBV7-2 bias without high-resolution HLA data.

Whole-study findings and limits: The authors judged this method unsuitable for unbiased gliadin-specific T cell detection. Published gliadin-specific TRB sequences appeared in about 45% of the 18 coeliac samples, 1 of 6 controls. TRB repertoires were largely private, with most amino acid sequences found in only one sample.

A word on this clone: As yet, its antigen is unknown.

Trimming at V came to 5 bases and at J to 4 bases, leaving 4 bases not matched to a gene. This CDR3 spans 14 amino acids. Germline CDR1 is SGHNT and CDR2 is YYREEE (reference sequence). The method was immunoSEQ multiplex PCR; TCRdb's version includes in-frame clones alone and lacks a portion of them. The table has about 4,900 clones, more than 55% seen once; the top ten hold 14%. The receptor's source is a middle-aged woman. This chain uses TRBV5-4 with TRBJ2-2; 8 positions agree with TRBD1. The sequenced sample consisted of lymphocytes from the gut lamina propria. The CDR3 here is CASRYDRGTGELFF. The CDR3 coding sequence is TGTGCCAGCAGATACGACAGGGGCACCGGGGAGCTGTTTTTT.